One sample yielded the 12 T cell receptor beta chains listed below, sequenced in a study of T cell repertoires in cytomegalovirus infection. TCRdb used MiXCR to reprocess the reads, holding one entry per CDR3 protein. The repertoire includes about 490,000 distinct CDR3 sequences, approximately 26% of them detected once, and around 13% sits in the top ten. Sequencing used PBMCs. The receptors shown here come from a human donor in good health (CMV status not recorded). Some clones in this sample may be carry-over from other donors' samples.

In this sample, this clonotype turned up many times. The J gene is TRBJ2-7, the V gene TRBV7-2, with D possibly matching TRBD2 (5 bases). The germline V gene encodes CDR1 SGHTA and CDR2 FQGNSA. The V end was cut by 5 bases, the J end by 2 bases, with 13 bases between. The CDR3 is 14 amino acids. The CDR3 DNA reads TGTGCCAGCAGCCCTCGGGGTGGCACCTACGAGCAGTACTTC. Its protein is CASSPRGGTYEQYF.

This clonotype was detected many times. The chain joins TRBV6-5 to TRBJ2-5, with 11 bases fitting TRBD2. The V and J ends lost 0 bases and 5 bases, in that order; junction bases with no gene match: 8. The CDR3 loop spans 17 amino acids. Germline V CDR1 and CDR2: MNHEY, SVGAGI. CDR3 sequence: CASSYSFTSGRGETQYF. In nucleotides, the CDR3 is TGTGCCAGCAGTTACTCCTTTACTAGCGGGAGAGGGGAGACCCAGTACTTC.

The rearrangement joins TRBV2 to TRBJ2-7, with 12 positions matching TRBD2. V dropped 4 bases and J dropped 2; count of bases not matched to a gene: 3. Germline values: CDR1 SNHLY, CDR2 FYNNEI. This CDR3 has 15 residues. CDR3 DNA sequence: TGTGCCAGCAGTGCCAGGACTAGCGGGACCTACGAGCAGTACTTC. This sequence encodes CASSARTSGTYEQYF.

The chain uses TRBV5-1 and TRBJ2-5, with D perhaps matching TRBD1 or TRBD2 (5 bases each). This CDR3 contains 15 residues. V lost 5 bases and J 2 bases, leaving 16 bases between the germline ends. Germline-derived CDR1 and CDR2 are SGHRS and YFSETQ. CDR3 sequence reads: CASRAPGRQQETQYF. CDR3 in DNA: TGCGCCAGCAGGGCGCCGGGACGTCAACAAGAGACCCAGTACTTC.

The chain is built from TRBV28 and TRBJ2-2; D gene uncertain. From germline, CDR1 is MDHEN and CDR2 SYDVKM. The V and J ends lost 5 bases and 3 bases respectively, with 22 bases between them. CDR3 length equals 18 residues. The CDR3 reads CASSPPGGPEAYTGELFF. For the CDR3, the DNA is TGTGCCAGCAGTCCTCCGGGCGGCCCAGAGGCCTACACCGGGGAGCTGTTTTTT.

In this sample, this clonotype turned up many times. This chain connects TRBV7-2 to TRBJ2-7, with D perhaps TRBD1 (7 bases). With 2 bases removed from V and 2 bases from J, the gap between germline ends came to 13 bases. The CDR3 has 15 amino acids. CDR1 SGHTA and CDR2 FQGNSA come from the germline V gene. DNA for the CDR3: TGTGCCAGCAGCTTAAGGTCAGGGGGGACCTACGAGCAGTACGTC. Amino acid sequence: CASSLRSGGTYEQYV.

Only a few counts were recorded for this clonotype. The chain recombines TRBV11-3 with TRBJ1-2; D ambiguous. V shed 2 bases and J shed 13 bases, with 14 bases lying between them. The germline CDR1 and CDR2 sequences are SGHNT and YENEEA. This CDR3 contains 12 residues. The CDR3 here is CASSLSSAGCTF. The CDR3 DNA follows: TGTGCCAGCAGCTTATCCTCGGCAGGTTGCACCTTC.

Written as DNA, the CDR3 is TGTGCCAGCAGTACTCTAGGGGGGGGCACTCAGCCCCAGCATTTT. Translation gives CASSTLGGGTQPQHF. The J gene is TRBJ1-5, the V gene TRBV2; D is possibly TRBD1 (6 bases). CDR3 length: 15 residues. The ends were cut back, 5 bases at V and 6 bases at J, with 17 bases in the middle. CDR1 and CDR2 from the germline V gene are SNHLY and FYNNEI.

The chain carries TRBV28 and TRBJ2-7; no firm D call. Germline CDR1 and CDR2: MDHEN and SYDVKM. CDR3 length equals 13 residues. The germline V and J ends were trimmed by 5 bases and 0 bases, with 8 bases remaining between them. This CDR3 is CASSPLNSYEQYF. As DNA, the CDR3 is TGTGCCAGCAGTCCCCTAAACTCCTACGAGCAGTACTTC.

The chain combines TRBV11-3 with TRBJ1-2, with a possible D match to TRBD1 (5 bases). CDR1 and CDR2 (germline): SGHNT, YENEEA. Trimming cost V 7 bases and J 5 bases, with 14 bases left between them. The CDR3 is 13 amino acids. CDR3 sequence (DNA): TGTGCCAGCACCCTTGGGGCAGGGTATGGCTACACCTTC. Protein product: CASTLGAGYGYTF.

A word on this clonotype: The junction departs from the called germline gene at one end, perhaps through a read error. This chain uses TRBV20-1 with TRBJ2-7; 7 bases are a match to TRBD1. The CDR3 spans 14 residues. Germline loops: CDR1 DFQATT, CDR2 SNEGSKA (reference sequence). The CDR3 loop reads CSARRTGHPYEQYF. The CDR3 coding sequence is TGCAGTGCTAGACGGACAGGTCATCCCTATGAGCAGTACTTC.

The gene calls are TRBV19 and TRBJ1-5; D unresolved. Trimming left V 5 bases short and J 1 base short, with 6 bases between. Germline V gene lookup returns CDR1 LNHDA and CDR2 SQIVND (reference sequence). The CDR3 has 13 amino acids. The CDR3 is CASSYRSNQPQHF. The CDR3 nucleotides read TGTGCCAGTAGTTATAGGAGCAATCAGCCCCAGCATTTT. Full variable domain (remainder filled in from reference TRBV19 and TRBJ1-5): DGGITQSPKYLFRKEGQNVTLSCEQNLNHDAMYWYRQDPGQGLRLIYYSQIVNDFQKGDIAEGYSVSREKKESFPLTVTSAQKNPTAFYLCASSYRSNQPQHFGDGTRLSIL.